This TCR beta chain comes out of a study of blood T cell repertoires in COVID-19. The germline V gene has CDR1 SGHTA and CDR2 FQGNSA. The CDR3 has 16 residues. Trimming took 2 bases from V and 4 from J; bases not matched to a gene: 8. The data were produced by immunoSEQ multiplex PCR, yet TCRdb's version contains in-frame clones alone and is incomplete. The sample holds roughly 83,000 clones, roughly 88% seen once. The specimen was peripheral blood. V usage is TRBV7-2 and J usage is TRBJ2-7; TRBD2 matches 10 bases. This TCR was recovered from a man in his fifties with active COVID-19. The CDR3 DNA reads TGTGCCAGCAGCTTATTCTCTAGCGGGAGTCCATACGAGCAGTACTTC. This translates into CASSLFSSGSPYEQYF.